This T cell receptor beta chain was found in a study of CD8+ T cells in alopecia areata. General study results and limits: Sharing of TCRs across patients appeared less clear than in mice, possibly for HLA-related reasons. Higher clonality and more expanded CD8+ clones appeared in lesional than normal scalp.

Concerning this clone: Its antigen is unidentified.

Trimming at V came to 5 bases and at J to 3 bases, leaving 6 bases not matched to a gene. The germline V gene encodes CDR1 MNHEY and CDR2 SMNVEV (reference sequence). The CDR3 is 14 residues long. RNA extraction and reverse transcription yielded cDNA as sequencing template. Sequenced by immunoSEQ multiplex PCR; TCRdb stores in-frame clones only, minus some. The repertoire holds approximately 99,000 clones, with 45% to 70% as singletons. Sorting separated CD4+ and CD8+ T cells out of PBMCs. The material sequenced was CD8+ T cells sorted from blood. The chain employs TRBV27 and TRBJ2-7; 8 nucleotides line up with TRBD1. This receptor was identified in a human donor in good health. The CDR3 nucleotides read TGTGCCAGCAGTGCAGACGACAGGGGCTACGAGCAGTACTTC. As protein: CASSADDRGYEQYF.